This TCR beta chain is drawn from a study of metastatic and nonmetastatic thyroid tumors. Overall study: Repertoire data that came from the blood and tumor or nodule tissue of malignant and benign thyroid patients were compared.

Germline V gene data show CDR1 as ENHRY and CDR2 as SYGVKD. V lost 6 bases and J 5 bases, leaving 23 bases between the germline ends. The CDR3 runs 18 residues. This clone came up many times. Antigen unknown. With MiXCR, TCRdb reprocessed the PCR reads. The table lists over 10,000 clones, over 10% of them singletons. Study-level results: Benign nodules reportedly had significantly lower TCR beta diversity than malignant thyroid tumors in blood and tumor.

Patients had received no treatment of any kind before thyroid surgery. This receptor was obtained from a female donor with papillary thyroid cancer or a benign thyroid nodule (not recorded which). Some clones in this sample may be carry-over from other donors' samples. Sequencing used blood. J is TRBJ1-6 and V is TRBV10-3; tentatively, D is TRBD1 (5 bases). Written as DNA, the CDR3 is TGTGCCATCAGCGTCCGGGACGGAACTTCTCTCGATAATTCACCCCTCCACTTT. Translated: CAISVRDGTSLDNSPLHF.